This T cell receptor (beta chain) was sequenced for a study of blood T cells in healthy people across ages. Together with a sample-barcoded 5' primer, a J-beta primer mix was included in a second PCR lasting about 7 to 11 cycles. In TCRdb, the 5' RACE reads were re-called with MiXCR into one record per CDR3 protein. There are hundreds of thousands of distinct CDR3 sequences in the sample; around 43% occur only once, and approximately 19% lies in the top ten. V lost 3 bases and J lost 2; bases outside the gene matches: 5. The CDR3 length is 16 residues. Germline CDR1 and CDR2: SGHVS and FNYEAQ. The clonotype originates from a man aged 55 to 69 in good health. The J gene is TRBJ2-3, the V gene TRBV7-6, with 10 bases lining up with TRBD2. The sequenced sample consisted of blood. The CDR3 sequence is CASSLLAGGDTDTQYF. In DNA form, the CDR3 reads TGTGCCAGCAGCTTGTTAGCGGGGGGCGACACAGATACGCAGTATTTT.